This TCR beta chain was found in a study of Ad26.COV2.S vaccination and SARS-CoV-2 variants. Treatment: around 19 received Ad26.COV2.S at low or high dose, single or two shots; roughly 5 received placebo; per-sample allocation not given. Day 63 after the first vaccine or placebo injection was the time point for sampling. V trimming: 7 bases; J trimming: 5 bases; junction bases outside the gene matches: 7. The CDR3 loop spans 13 amino acids. Produced via immunoSEQ multiplex PCR; TCRdb's table is partial and in-frame only. The sample records some 390,000 clones, about nine tenths being singletons. This clonotype originated in a person aged 18-65 years who received the Ad26.COV2.S COVID-19 vaccine or a placebo. The V call is TRBV12-3 or TRBV12-4, the J call TRBJ2-7, with TRBD2 matching 8 bases. The input for sequencing was peripheral blood, taken in a trial of Ad26.COV2.S vaccine versus placebo. CDR3 DNA sequence: TGTGCCAGCAAACGGGGGGGGCTCAACGAGCAGTACTTC. Translating it yields CASKRGGLNEQYF.